This is a list of T cell receptor beta chains from one sample in a study of cytomegalovirus exposure and HLA in healthy donors. Assay: immunoSEQ multiplex PCR; the TCRdb copy retains only in-frame clones and omits some. The sample has 65,000 to 95,000 clones, around 95% seen once. Sequenced: PBMCs. The receptors were gathered from a man between 18 and 29 years old in good health and CMV-seronegative. The CDR3 runs from the conserved cysteine through the conserved F or W. The order of the fields is clone size, D gene, J gene, V gene, CDR3 protein, CDR3 DNA. A D gene is named only where the DNA matches it firmly. Clone size is shown for a subset of rows, as once, few, many or a class of expanded clone.

>once|TRBD2|TRBJ2-1|TRBV19
CASSLGLAGLNEQFF
TGTGCCAGTAGCCTCGGACTAGCGGGGTTAAATGAGCAGTTCTTC
>NA|NA|TRBJ2-7|TRBV11-3
CASSYRGSGEQYF
TGTGCCAGCAGTTATCGGGGGTCTGGGGAGCAGTACTTC
>NA|NA|TRBJ2-3|TRBV15
CATSRATGFTDTQYF
TGTGCCACCAGCAGGGCTACAGGTTTCACAGATACGCAGTATTTT
>NA|NA|TRBJ2-3|TRBV27
CASSPGGPFSTDTQYF
TGTGCCAGCAGTCCAGGGGGGCCTTTTAGCACAGATACGCAGTATTTT
>NA|TRBD1|TRBJ1-5|TRBV11-2
CASSSYAGTDHQPQHF
TGTGCCAGCAGCAGTTACGCCGGGACAGATCATCAGCCCCAGCATTTT
>NA|NA|TRBJ2-7|TRBV4-2
CASSSTRRGRVNSYEQYF
TGTGCCAGCAGTTCTACCCGAAGGGGTCGGGTCAATTCCTACGAGCAGTACTTC
>NA|TRBD1|TRBJ2-1|TRBV4-2
CASSQDTGTGYRPEDHNEQFF
TGTGCCAGCAGCCAAGATACGGGGACAGGGTATCGGCCTGAAGATCACAATGAGCAGTTCTTC
>NA|TRBD1|TRBJ2-3|TRBV7-3
CASSPRQGPTDTQYF
TGTGCCAGCAGCCCCCGACAGGGTCCCACAGATACGCAGTATTTT
>NA|NA|TRBJ1-5|TRBV2
CASHDSTPSDTSNQPQHF
TGTGCCAGCCATGATTCCACACCCTCGGACACTAGCAATCAGCCCCAGCATTTT
>NA|NA|TRBJ1-1|TRBV19
CASSIPWELNTEAFF
TGTGCCAGTAGTATTCCCTGGGAGTTGAACACTGAAGCTTTCTTT
>NA|NA|TRBJ1-3|TRBV28
CASSSGEGVRNTIYF
TGTGCCAGCAGTTCAGGAGAGGGTGTGAGAAACACCATATATTTT
>NA|NA|TRBJ2-7|TRBV27
CASSGGTVTIPYEQYF
TGTGCCAGCAGTGGGGGGACAGTGACAATACCCTACGAGCAGTACTTC
>NA|TRBD1|TRBJ1-1|TRBV5-4
CASSSNRGIYTEAFF
TGTGCCAGCAGCTCCAACAGGGGAATCTACACTGAAGCTTTCTTT
>NA|TRBD1|TRBJ1-1|TRBV2
CASSPLGGGQGAMAFF
TGTGCCAGCAGCCCACTGGGGGGTGGACAGGGGGCTATGGCTTTCTTT
>NA|TRBD2|TRBJ2-2|TRBV4-1
CASSRPRSLAGVPGRAGELFF
TGCGCCAGCAGCCGCCCACGGTCACTAGCGGGGGTACCTGGTCGCGCCGGGGAGCTGTTTTTT
>NA|NA|TRBJ1-1|TRBV29-1
CSVERRLDTEAFF
TGCAGCGTTGAAAGGAGGTTGGACACTGAAGCTTTCTTT
>NA|TRBD1|TRBJ1-1|TRBV2
CASSAARDRFSTEAFF
TGTGCCAGCAGTGCAGCGAGGGACAGATTCAGCACTGAAGCTTTCTTT
>few|NA|TRBJ1-2|TRBV5-4
CASSLGPNLQTEQYGYTF
TGTGCCAGCAGCTTGGGGCCCAACCTCCAGACAGAGCAATATGGCTACACCTTC
>NA|NA|TRBJ1-4|TRBV2
CASSRQTATNEKLFF
TGTGCCAGCTCACGGCAGACAGCAACTAATGAAAAACTGTTTTTT
>NA|NA|TRBJ2-3|TRBV9
CASSFEGSSTDTQYF
TGTGCCAGCAGCTTTGAGGGAAGTAGCACAGATACGCAGTATTTT
>NA|TRBD1|TRBJ1-2|TRBV4-1
CASSLRTGVVDGYTF
TGCGCCAGCAGCCTGCGGACAGGGGTAGTAGACGGCTACACCTTC
>NA|NA|TRBJ2-2|TRBV7-9
CASSSDRWGEDTGELFF
TGTGCCAGCAGCTCCGATAGGTGGGGAGAGGACACCGGGGAGCTGTTTTTT
>NA|NA|TRBJ2-5|TRBV5-1
CASSLAPARETQYF
TGCGCCAGCAGCTTGGCCCCAGCGCGGGAGACCCAGTACTTC
>NA|NA|TRBJ2-3|TRBV27
CASSPRSGLTDTQYF
TGTGCCAGCAGTCCAAGATCAGGGTTGACAGATACGCAGTATTTT
>NA|NA|TRBJ1-4|TRBV5-8
CASSLYGGGDEKLFF
TGTGCCAGCAGCTTGTATGGGGGCGGAGATGAAAAACTGTTTTTT
>NA|NA|TRBJ2-7|TRBV7-2
CASSKQGSEQYF
TGTGCCAGCAGCAAACAGGGTTCCGAGCAGTACTTC
>NA|TRBD2|TRBJ2-3|TRBV25-1
CASSPPPSGGDTQYF
TGTGCCAGCAGTCCCCCTCCCAGCGGGGGGGACACGCAGTATTTT
>NA|NA|TRBJ1-1|TRBV6-5
CASSAGRNTEAFF
TGTGCCAGCAGCGCGGGACGGAACACTGAAGCTTTCTTT
>NA|TRBD2|TRBJ2-1|TRBV5-4
CASSSLAGGGDEQFF
TGTGCCAGCAGCTCGCTAGCGGGGGGCGGGGATGAGCAGTTCTTC
>NA|TRBD2|TRBJ2-3|TRBV10-3
CAISQNRLAGGGTDTQYF
TGTGCCATCAGCCAGAACCGCCTAGCGGGGGGCGGCACAGATACGCAGTATTTT
>once|TRBD1|TRBJ2-7|TRBV27
CASSFQGQGPYEQYF
TGTGCCAGCAGCTTCCAGGGACAGGGCCCCTACGAGCAGTACTTC
>NA|NA|TRBJ1-3|TRBV6-1
CASSEEMARGYGNTIYF
TGTGCCAGCAGTGAAGAAATGGCAAGGGGCTATGGAAACACCATATATTTT
>NA|NA|TRBJ2-7|TRBV28
CASSPQFWEQYF
TGTGCCAGCAGCCCACAGTTCTGGGAGCAGTACTTC
>NA|TRBD2|TRBJ2-3|TRBV4-1
CASSQDGLGAQYF
TGCGCCAGCAGCCAAGATGGACTAGGAGCGCAGTATTTT
>NA|TRBD1|TRBJ1-1|TRBV18
CASSPLSGTGLQLAFF
TGTGCCAGCTCACCACTTTCCGGGACAGGTCTGCAACTGGCTTTCTTT
>NA|NA|TRBJ1-1|TRBV28
CASSPDLTQEMNTEAFF
TGTGCCAGCAGTCCCGACTTAACACAGGAGATGAACACTGAAGCTTTCTTT
>NA|TRBD1|TRBJ2-7|TRBV5-8
CASSFPGTGAHEQYF
TGTGCCAGCAGCTTCCCCGGGACAGGAGCTCACGAGCAGTACTTC
>NA|TRBD1|TRBJ2-7|TRBV18
CASSPGDSSYEQYF
TGTGCCAGCTCACCGGGGGACAGCTCCTACGAGCAGTACTTC
>NA|NA|TRBJ2-5|TRBV5-4
CASSQGGKGETQYF
TGTGCCAGCAGCCAGGGGGGAAAAGGCGAGACCCAGTACTTC
>NA|TRBD1|TRBJ1-2|TRBV27
CASRRGTGGASNYGYTF
TGTGCCAGCAGACGCGGGACAGGGGGCGCATCTAACTATGGCTACACCTTC
>NA|TRBD1|TRBJ2-3|TRBV14
CASSLMTGRTDTQYF
TGTGCCAGCAGCCTTATGACAGGGCGCACAGATACGCAGTATTTT
>NA|TRBD2|TRBJ2-2|TRBV15
CATSRDGGGLGTGELFF
TGTGCCACCAGCAGAGATGGCGGGGGACTAGGAACCGGGGAGCTGTTTTTT
>NA|TRBD1|TRBJ1-2|TRBV7-2
CASSPDRDLYGYTF
TGTGCCAGCAGCCCGGACAGGGACCTATATGGCTACACCTTC
>few|NA|TRBJ1-5|TRBV19
CASSIEAGRGPQHF
TGTGCCAGTAGTATAGAGGCTGGCCGCGGGCCCCAGCATTTT
>NA|NA|TRBJ2-3|TRBV7-6
CASSLDISRGVTDTQYF
TGTGCCAGCAGCTTAGATATCTCGCGCGGGGTAACAGATACGCAGTATTTT
>NA|NA|TRBJ1-1|TRBV19
CASSIHRALGTFF
TGTGCCAGTAGTATCCACAGGGCCCTTGGAACTTTCTTT
>NA|NA|TRBJ1-2|TRBV19
CASDKGANYGYTF
TGTGCCAGTGACAAGGGAGCTAACTATGGCTACACCTTC
>NA|TRBD1|TRBJ1-1|TRBV5-4
CASSFGTGPNTEAFF
TGTGCCAGCAGCTTTGGGACAGGGCCGAACACTGAAGCTTTCTTT
>NA|NA|TRBJ1-6|TRBV9
CASSVGGGDHSPLHF
TGTGCCAGCAGCGTAGGAGGGGGAGATCATTCACCCCTCCACTTT
>NA|NA|TRBJ2-1|TRBV5-1
CASSLSGGRAIGDEQFF
TGCGCCAGCAGCTTGTCGGGGGGCAGGGCTATTGGCGATGAGCAGTTCTTC
>NA|NA|TRBJ1-1|TRBV21-1
CASIPQGSNTEAFF
TGTGCCAGCATTCCACAGGGATCGAACACTGAAGCTTTCTTT
>NA|TRBD1|TRBJ1-6|TRBV10-3
CAITADRDNSPLHF
TGTGCCATCACCGCGGACAGGGATAATTCACCCCTCCACTTT
>NA|TRBD2|TRBJ2-7|TRBV7-9
CASSDPTSGGTYEQYF
TGTGCCAGCAGCGACCCGACTAGCGGGGGAACCTACGAGCAGTACTTC
>NA|NA|TRBJ1-1|TRBV29-1
CSVGGVGGAFF
TGCAGCGTTGGGGGGGTCGGAGGAGCTTTCTTT
>NA|TRBD2|TRBJ2-5|TRBV2
CASSESGGPPTGTQYF
TGTGCCAGCAGTGAAAGCGGGGGTCCACCGACAGGGACCCAGTACTTC
>once|NA|TRBJ1-5|TRBV29-1
CSVDGGWQPQHF
TGCAGCGTTGATGGGGGGTGGCAGCCCCAGCATTTT
>once|NA|TRBJ2-1|TRBV11-2
CASSLRRGLGYNEQFF
TGTGCCAGCAGCCTTCGGAGGGGCCTAGGGTACAATGAGCAGTTCTTC
>once|NA|TRBJ1-4|TRBV25-1
CASSEKWRGKLFF
TGTGCCAGCAGTGAAAAGTGGCGAGGAAAACTGTTTTTT
>NA|NA|TRBJ1-1|TRBV20-1
CSVRETEAFF
TGCAGTGTCCGGGAGACTGAAGCTTTCTTT
>NA|NA|TRBJ1-5|TRBV5-1
CASTVLGQGGQPQHF
TGCGCCAGCACCGTTTTGGGGCAGGGAGGCCAGCCCCAGCATTTT